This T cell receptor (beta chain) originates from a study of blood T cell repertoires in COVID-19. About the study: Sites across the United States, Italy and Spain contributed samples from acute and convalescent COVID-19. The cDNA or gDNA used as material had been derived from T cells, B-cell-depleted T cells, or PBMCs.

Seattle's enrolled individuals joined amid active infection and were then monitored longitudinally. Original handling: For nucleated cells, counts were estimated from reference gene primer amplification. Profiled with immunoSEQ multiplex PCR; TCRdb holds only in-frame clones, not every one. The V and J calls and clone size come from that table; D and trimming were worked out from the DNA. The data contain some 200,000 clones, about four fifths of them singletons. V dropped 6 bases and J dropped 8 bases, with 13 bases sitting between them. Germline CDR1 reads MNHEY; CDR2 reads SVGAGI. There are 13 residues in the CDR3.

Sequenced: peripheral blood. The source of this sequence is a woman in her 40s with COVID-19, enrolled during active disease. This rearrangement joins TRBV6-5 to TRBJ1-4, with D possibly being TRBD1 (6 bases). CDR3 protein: CASSQGFQEKLFF. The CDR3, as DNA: TGTGCCAGCAGCCAGGGGTTTCAGGAAAAACTGTTTTTT.